The rows below give T cell receptor beta chains drawn from one sample of a study of CD8+ T cells in alopecia areata. TCRdb's table, derived via immunoSEQ multiplex PCR, lists solely in-frame clones and lacks some. The sample has roughly 250,000 clones; roughly two thirds are singletons. The sample in question was CD4+ T cells sorted from blood, obtained at week 0. The receptors were sampled from a human donor with alopecia areata. Each CDR3 is given with its conserved first and last residue. The D gene is left open where the match is weak. The size field is filled for only some rows; it gives once, few, many or a size class.

11	TRBJ2-1	TRBV10-3	-	few	TGTGCCATCAGTCGTTTCGGGGAGCAGTTCTTC	CAISRFGEQFF
12	TRBJ2-7	TRBV29-1	-	-	TGCAGCGTTGAAGATCAAGGGGACGAGCAGTACTTC	CSVEDQGDEQYF
14	TRBJ1-5	TRBV15	-	-	TGTGCCACCACGCCGTGGGGGGCTGGTCAGCCCCAGCATTTT	CATTPWGAGQPQHF
17	TRBJ2-7	TRBV10-3	TRBD1	-	TGTGCCATCAGTGAGAGGATGGGACAGGGTACTTCCTACGAGCAGTACTTC	CAISERMGQGTSYEQYF
15	TRBJ2-7	TRBV5-1	TRBD1	-	TGCGCCAGCAGCGCCCAGGGACAGCTGGCAAACGAGCAGTACTTC	CASSAQGQLANEQYF
16	TRBJ1-5	TRBV19	TRBD1	-	TGTGCCAGTAGTGGAGGACAGGCGAGCATGAATCAGCCCCAGCATTTT	CASSGGQASMNQPQHF
15	TRBJ2-1	TRBV7-3	TRBD1	few	TGTGCCAGCAGCTTAGGGACAGGGGTGGGCAATGAGCAGTTCTTC	CASSLGTGVGNEQFF
10	TRBJ2-7	TRBV29-1	-	few	TGCAGCGTTTTTTTCTACGAGCAGTACTTC	CSVFFYEQYF
18	TRBJ2-1	TRBV18	TRBD2	few	TGTGCCAGCTCACCGCAGGGCGGGGGGCTCGGTTCCTACAATGAGCAGTTCTTC	CASSPQGGGLGSYNEQFF
12	TRBJ2-1	TRBV29-1	-	-	TGCAGCGTTGCCGACAGCGCCAATGAGCAGTTCTTC	CSVADSANEQFF
14	TRBJ2-5	TRBV10-3	TRBD1	-	TGTGCCATCAGATCCGGGACAGGGGGAGAGACCCAGTACTTC	CAIRSGTGGETQYF
16	TRBJ2-3	TRBV11-1	-	few	TGTGCCAGCAGCTTAATGTCAGGGGTGGATGAAGATACGCAGTATTTT	CASSLMSGVDEDTQYF
13	TRBJ1-1	TRBV7-2	-	-	TGTGCCAGCAGCTTTCGACAGAACACTGAAGCTTTCTTT	CASSFRQNTEAFF
14	TRBJ1-1	TRBV2	-	-	TGTGCCAGCAGCCTACTCCCAGCGAACACTGAAGCTTTCTTT	CASSLLPANTEAFF
15	TRBJ1-1	TRBV5-1	-	-	TGCGCCAGCAGCATCGGGGGGGCCAGGAACACTGAAGCTTTCTTT	CASSIGGARNTEAFF
13	TRBJ1-5	TRBV29-1	TRBD1	-	TGCAGCGCTGGACAGGGCCTAAATCAGCCCCAGCATTTT	CSAGQGLNQPQHF
16	TRBJ2-5	TRBV5-1	-	-	TGCGCCAGCAGCTTAACTCCCGGGTTCTTAGGGAAGACCCAGTACTTC	CASSLTPGFLGKTQYF
11	TRBJ1-1	TRBV2	-	-	TGTGCCAGCAGTGTAGGGTGGGAAGCTTTCTTT	CASSVGWEAFF
14	TRBJ1-4	TRBV9	-	-	TGTGCCAGCAGCGTTCGGCAGGGGTTTGAAAAACTGTTTTTT	CASSVRQGFEKLFF
18	TRBJ2-7	TRBV4-3	-	-	TGCGCCAGCAGCCAAGACGAAGGCGCAGGGGAAGACGGGGGCGAGCAGTACTTC	CASSQDEGAGEDGGEQYF
12	TRBJ2-3	TRBV30	-	-	TGTGCCTGGAGTGGGCGCACAGATACGCAGTATTTT	CAWSGRTDTQYF
14	TRBJ1-1	TRBV5-1	TRBD1	-	TGCGCCAGCAGCCCCCGGGACAGTAGGACTGAAGCTTTCTTT	CASSPRDSRTEAFF